This T cell receptor (beta chain) was found in a study of graft-versus-host responses after intestinal transplantation. At the level of the study: Tacrolimus plus steroids were given to all recipients for about 3 years, preceded by anti-thymocyte globulin induction.

Concerning this clone itself: Its specificity is not known.

Trimming cost V 1 base and J 8 bases, with 11 bases left between them. Germline CDR1 SGHTA, CDR2 FQGNSA. The CDR3 covers 13 residues. Sequenced by immunoSEQ multiplex PCR; TCRdb stores in-frame clones only, minus some. This repertoire shows about 88,000 clones, about 90% found once; its top ten account for nearly 0.11%. Sample: unstimulated CD4+ T cells sorted from spleen or lymph node cells, taken before intestinal transplant. This chain connects TRBV7-2 to TRBJ1-2; perhaps TRBD1 as D (5 bases). This TCR was sampled from a human donor who received an intestinal transplant. The CDR3 DNA sequence: TGTGCCAGCAGCTTAGTCTCGGGGGGGGGCTACACCTTC. Amino acid sequence: CASSLVSGGGYTF.